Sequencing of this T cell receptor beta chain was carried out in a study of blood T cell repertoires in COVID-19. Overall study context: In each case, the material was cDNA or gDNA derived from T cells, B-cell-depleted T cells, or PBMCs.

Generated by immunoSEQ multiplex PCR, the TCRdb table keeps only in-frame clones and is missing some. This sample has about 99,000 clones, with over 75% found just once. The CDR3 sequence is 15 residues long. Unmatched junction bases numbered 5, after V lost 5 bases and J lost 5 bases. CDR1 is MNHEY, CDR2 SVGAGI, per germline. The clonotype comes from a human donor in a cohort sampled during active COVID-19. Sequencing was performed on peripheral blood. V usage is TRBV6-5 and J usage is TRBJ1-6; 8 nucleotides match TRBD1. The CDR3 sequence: CASSSRTGNNSPLHF. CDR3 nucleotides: TGTGCCAGCAGTAGCCGGACAGGGAATAATTCACCCCTCCACTTT.